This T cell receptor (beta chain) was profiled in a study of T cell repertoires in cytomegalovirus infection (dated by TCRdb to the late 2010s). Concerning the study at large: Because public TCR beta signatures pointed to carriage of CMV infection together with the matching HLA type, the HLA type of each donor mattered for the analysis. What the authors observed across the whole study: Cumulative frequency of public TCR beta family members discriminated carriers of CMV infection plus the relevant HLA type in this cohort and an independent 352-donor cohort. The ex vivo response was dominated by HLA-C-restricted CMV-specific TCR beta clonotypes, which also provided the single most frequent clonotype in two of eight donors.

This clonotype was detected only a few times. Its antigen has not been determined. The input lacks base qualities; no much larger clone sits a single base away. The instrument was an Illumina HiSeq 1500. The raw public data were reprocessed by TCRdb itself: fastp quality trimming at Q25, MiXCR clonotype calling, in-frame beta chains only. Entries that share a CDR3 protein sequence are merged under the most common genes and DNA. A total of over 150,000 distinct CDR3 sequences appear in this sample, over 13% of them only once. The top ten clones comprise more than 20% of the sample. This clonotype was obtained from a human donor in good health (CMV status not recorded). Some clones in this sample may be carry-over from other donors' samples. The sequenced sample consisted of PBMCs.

The nucleotides read TGTGCCAGCAGTTACTCACAGGGGTATGAGCAGTTCTTC. This is translated as CASSYSQGYEQFF. The chain uses TRBV6-5 and TRBJ2-1; 7 of the junction bases match TRBD1. The CDR3, from cysteine to phenylalanine, totals 13 residues. Only CDR3 DNA remains: 39 bases, in frame from the first base. V is pruned by 0 bases and J by 8 bases, leaving 1 base of the junction without a gene match. CDR1 and CDR2, per the germline V gene, are MNHEY and SVGAGI.